The 18 T cell receptor beta chains given below trace back to one sample, sequenced in a study of cytomegalovirus exposure and HLA in healthy donors. The study ran its PCR with 60 Vbeta and 13 Jbeta primers. Sequenced by immunoSEQ multiplex PCR; TCRdb stores in-frame clones only, minus some. The repertoire includes 90,000 to 150,000 clones, around four fifths of them detected once, and over 3.5% sits in the top ten. The sample consisted of PBMCs. All receptors derive from a woman in her forties in good health and CMV-seronegative.

The chain links TRBV11-1 to TRBJ2-3; 14 nucleotides align to TRBD2. The CDR3 length is 17 residues. Germline CDR1 is SGHAT and CDR2 is FQDESV (reference sequence). V lost 10 bases to trimming and J lost 5 bases; unmatched junction nucleotides: 14. The CDR3, as DNA: TGTGCCACTAGCCCGGGACTAGCGGGGGATGGAGTAGATACGCAGTATTTT. Protein product: CATSPGLAGDGVDTQYF.

This CDR3 reads CASISTATNTGELFF. The CDR3 region has the DNA TGTGCCAGTATTTCGACAGCCACGAACACCGGGGAGCTGTTTTTT. The chain carries TRBV19 and TRBJ2-2; D is possibly TRBD1 (5 bases). The germline CDR1 and CDR2 sequences are LNHDA and SQIVND (reference sequence). The CDR3 covers 15 residues. The V and J ends lost 7 bases and 0 bases respectively, with 12 bases between them.

The chain joins TRBV5-3 to TRBJ2-7, with D hard to call. TRBV5-3 is an ORF; its function is uncertain. This CDR3 has 14 amino acids. Trimming stripped 4 bases from V and 1 base from J, with 12 bases between. The CDR3 here is CARSTAGLSYEQYF. In nucleotides, the CDR3 is TGTGCCAGAAGCACCGCAGGTCTATCCTACGAGCAGTACTTC.

The chain links TRBV5-1 to TRBJ1-2; 8 nucleotides match TRBD1. Germline CDR1 SGHRS, CDR2 YFSETQ. CDR3 length: 13 amino acids. V trimming: 4 bases; J trimming: 8 bases; junction bases outside the gene matches: 7. CDR3 in DNA: TGCGCCAGCAGCCCAGAGGGACAGGAGGGCTACACCTTC. Its translation: CASSPEGQEGYTF.

This chain links TRBV9 with TRBJ2-5; 8 bases are shared with TRBD2. V lost 4 bases, J lost 2 bases, and 4 bases stayed unmatched. Per germline, CDR1 SGDLS and CDR2 YYNGEE. The length of the CDR3 is 14 residues. The CDR3 bases are TGTGCCAGCAGCTTTAGCGGGGCTCAAGAGACCCAGTACTTC. It specifies CASSFSGAQETQYF.

CDR3 in DNA: TGTGCCTCAGAGGTAGGGAGAGGCACTGAAGCTTTCTTT. Encoded protein: CASEVGRGTEAFF. This chain joins TRBV2 and TRBJ1-1; D not resolved. The germline gives CDR1 SNHLY, CDR2 FYNNEI. This CDR3 has 13 amino acids. The V gene lost 11 bases and the J gene lost 4 bases, with 17 bases spanning the gap.

V gene TRBV6-5 combines with J gene TRBJ1-5, with TRBD1 identical over 8 bases. The length of the CDR3 is 15 residues. Trimming removed 5 bases from V and 5 bases from J; junction bases left unmatched: 8. The germline V gene has CDR1 MNHEY and CDR2 SVGAGI. CDR3 bases: TGTGCCAGCAGTGGCCGGACAGGGTTGGATCAGCCCCAGCATTTT. Its translation is CASSGRTGLDQPQHF.

This chain connects TRBV7-9 to TRBJ2-7, with unresolved D. This CDR3 contains 13 residues. The germline V gene encodes CDR1 SEHNR and CDR2 FQNEAQ (reference sequence). V was clipped by 4 bases and J by 0 bases, with 7 bases between them. The CDR3 coding sequence is TGTGCCAGCAGCTCCCGGAGCTCCTACGAGCAGTACTTC. This gives the protein CASSSRSSYEQYF.

This clone was detected once. The chain links TRBV10-3 to TRBJ1-5; 7 nucleotides agree with TRBD1. The CDR3 has 15 amino acids. CDR1 and CDR2 from the germline V gene are ENHRY and SYGVKD. The trim removed 3 bases at V and 2 bases at J, leaving 4 bases unmatched. CDR3 amino acids: CAISDGQAGNQPQHF. As DNA, the CDR3 is TGTGCCATCAGTGATGGACAGGCCGGCAATCAGCCCCAGCATTTT.

The V gene is TRBV28, the J gene TRBJ2-7; 10 bases match TRBD1. This CDR3 spans 15 amino acids. Looked up from germline, CDR1 is MDHEN and CDR2 is SYDVKM. Germline trimming cut 7 bases from V and 1 base from J; bases unmatched to any gene: 7. CDR3: CASTRQGAGSYEQYF. In nucleotides, the CDR3 is TGTGCCAGCACCAGACAGGGGGCTGGATCCTACGAGCAGTACTTC.

The V and J genes are TRBV7-9 and TRBJ2-1, with 15 bases lining up with TRBD2. Germline V lookup: CDR1 SEHNR, CDR2 FQNEAQ (reference sequence). V trimming: 2 bases; J trimming: 6 bases; junction bases outside the gene matches: 8. The CDR3 extends over 18 amino acids. The CDR3 DNA follows: TGTGCCAGCAGCTTATATGGGACTAGCGGGAGGTCGCCCAATGAGCAGTTCTTC. Its translation is CASSLYGTSGRSPNEQFF. Complete variable domain (other parts from reference TRBV7-9 and TRBJ2-1): DTGVSQNPRHKITKRGQNVTFRCDPISEHNRLYWYRQTLGQGPEFLTYFQNEAQLEKSRLLSDRFSAERPKGSFSTLEIQRTEQGDSAMYLCASSLYGTSGRSPNEQFFGPGTRLTVL.

The chain links TRBV18 to TRBJ2-7; the match to TRBD1 covers 7 bases. Trimming at V came to 3 bases and at J to 1 base, leaving 6 bases not matched to a gene. Germline values: CDR1 KGHSH, CDR2 LQKENI. The CDR3 loop spans 15 amino acids. The DNA for the CDR3 is TGTGCCAGCTCACCCCGGGACAGACGGTCCTACGAGCAGTACTTC. This codes for CASSPRDRRSYEQYF.

The chain has TRBV28 and TRBJ2-5; TRBD1 agrees at 7 bases. TRBJ2-7 matches the DNA end more closely, so the J call is doubtful. Germline values: CDR1 MDHEN, CDR2 SYDVKM. The CDR3 runs to 16 residues. CDR3 sequence (DNA): TGTGCCAGCAGTTTATGGAGGGGGCCCCTAAACTACGAGCAGTACTTC. Translated: CASSLWRGPLNYEQYF.

The V gene is TRBV5-1, the J gene TRBJ2-7; 10 bases map to TRBD1. Germline loops: CDR1 SGHRS, CDR2 YFSETQ. The CDR3 runs 14 residues. V lost 4 bases to trimming and J lost 5 bases; unmatched junction nucleotides: 6. The chain's CDR3 is CASSRAGTGDEQYF. The CDR3, as DNA: TGCGCCAGCAGCCGTGCCGGGACAGGGGACGAGCAGTACTTC.

This clone appeared a few times. This chain joins TRBV10-3 and TRBJ1-2; TRBD1 might be the D (5 bases). There are 14 residues in the CDR3. The ends were cut back, 6 bases at V and 0 bases at J, with 11 bases in the middle. In germline, CDR1 is ENHRY, CDR2 SYGVKD. Here the CDR3 reads CAIRSQEANYGYTF. The DNA for the CDR3 is TGTGCCATCAGGTCACAGGAAGCTAACTATGGCTACACCTTC.

The chain uses TRBV28 and TRBJ1-1; possible D gene TRBD1, 6 bases. This CDR3 comprises 14 residues. Germline-derived CDR1 and CDR2 are MDHEN and SYDVKM. Trimming left V 2 bases short and J 1 base short, with 8 bases between. The CDR3 loop is CASSLGTRNTEAFF. The CDR3 region has the DNA TGTGCCAGCAGTTTAGGGACAAGGAACACTGAAGCTTTCTTT.

This rearrangement joins TRBV5-4 to TRBJ1-3; TRBD1 agrees at 8 bases. From germline, CDR1 is SGHNT and CDR2 YYREEE (reference sequence). V gave up 6 bases and J gave up 1 base; unmatched junction bases: 3. The CDR3 loop spans 14 amino acids. The CDR3 DNA follows: TGTGCCAGCAACGACAGGGGATCTGGAAACACCATATATTTT. This translates into CASNDRGSGNTIYF.

The chain joins TRBV19 to TRBJ2-5, with TRBD2 matching 8 bases. Germline-derived CDR1 and CDR2 are LNHDA and SQIVND (reference sequence). J gave up 2 bases and V 5 bases, and 16 bases lay outside the gene matches. This CDR3 has 18 residues. The CDR3 loop is CASSPGGRRIAGQETQYF. The DNA of the CDR3 is TGTGCCAGTAGTCCGGGGGGGAGGAGGATAGCGGGGCAAGAGACCCAGTACTTC.